Listed below are T cell receptor beta chains from one sample, sequenced in a study of radiotherapy plus CTLA-4 blockade in lung cancer. Some clones are missing from TCRdb's copy, which holds only in-frame ones; the method was immunoSEQ multiplex PCR. The sample records some 18,000 clones, about 82% being singletons. The sequencing here drew on peripheral blood, taken from a patient treated with radiotherapy plus ipilimumab. The source of these receptors is a human donor with non-small cell lung cancer whose response to radiotherapy plus ipilimumab could not be evaluated. CDR3s include the opening cysteine and the closing phenylalanine or tryptophan. D genes are given only for firm matches. Some rows have no size entry. The others give once, few or many, or a class for an expanded clone.

J gene: TRBJ2-7
V gene: TRBV5-6
D gene: TRBD1
clone size: .
CDR3 DNA: TGTGCCAGCAGCTTGGGGCAGGGGGTAACCTACGAGCAGTACTTC
CDR3 protein: CASSLGQGVTYEQYF

J gene: TRBJ2-7
V gene: TRBV7-9
D gene: .
clone size: few
CDR3 DNA: TGTGCCAGCAGCTTTGGGGGCCCCTACGAGCAGTACTTC
CDR3 protein: CASSFGGPYEQYF

J gene: TRBJ1-2
V gene: TRBV5-4
D gene: .
clone size: once
CDR3 DNA: TGTGCCAGCAGCCCCCCTGGGGCCCAAACGGATTATGGCTACACCTTC
CDR3 protein: CASSPPGAQTDYGYTF

J gene: TRBJ2-1
V gene: TRBV5-1
D gene: .
clone size: .
CDR3 DNA: TGCGCCAGCAGCTTGCAGGGCTCGACTTTCAATGAGCAGTTCTTC
CDR3 protein: CASSLQGSTFNEQFF

J gene: TRBJ1-3
V gene: TRBV2
D gene: .
clone size: .
CDR3 DNA: TGTGCCAGCAGTGAACAGGGCAGGAGAAACACCATATATTTT
CDR3 protein: CASSEQGRRNTIYF

J gene: TRBJ1-6
V gene: TRBV6-5
D gene: .
clone size: .
CDR3 DNA: TGTGCCAGCAGTTTTAGCTCCTATAATTCACCCCTCCACTTT
CDR3 protein: CASSFSSYNSPLHF

J gene: TRBJ2-5
V gene: TRBV7-9
D gene: .
clone size: .
CDR3 DNA: TGTGCCAGCAGCTCCCAGGGGGGAGGAGAGACCCAGTACTTC
CDR3 protein: CASSSQGGGETQYF

J gene: TRBJ2-7
V gene: TRBV7-9
D gene: .
clone size: .
CDR3 DNA: TGTGCCAGCAGCTTAGGCGCGGGGGCCCTCTACGAGCAGTACTTC
CDR3 protein: CASSLGAGALYEQYF

J gene: TRBJ1-2
V gene: TRBV4-1
D gene: TRBD1
clone size: .
CDR3 DNA: TGCGCCAGCAGCCCTCCGACAGGGGAAAACTATGGCTACACCTTC
CDR3 protein: CASSPPTGENYGYTF

J gene: TRBJ1-1
V gene: TRBV21-1
D gene: .
clone size: .
CDR3 DNA: TGTGCCAGCAGCAAAGAGGCAGGGGTAAACACTGAAGCTTTCTTT
CDR3 protein: CASSKEAGVNTEAFF

J gene: TRBJ2-1
V gene: TRBV7-7
D gene: .
clone size: .
CDR3 DNA: TGTGCTAGCAGCCCCAAAAGGGGCAATGAGCAGTTCTTC
CDR3 protein: CASSPKRGNEQFF

J gene: TRBJ2-7
V gene: TRBV2
D gene: TRBD2
clone size: .
CDR3 DNA: TGTGCCAGCAGTGAGCACGGCGGGAGCCACGAGCAGTACTTC
CDR3 protein: CASSEHGGSHEQYF

J gene: TRBJ2-7
V gene: TRBV27
D gene: TRBD1
clone size: .
CDR3 DNA: TGTGCCAGCAGTTTTCGGGACAGGGGAGGCGAGCAGTACTTC
CDR3 protein: CASSFRDRGGEQYF

J gene: TRBJ2-2
V gene: TRBV7-9
D gene: TRBD2
clone size: .
CDR3 DNA: TGTGCCAGCAGTCTAAGCGGGATGAACACCGGGGAGCTGTTTTTT
CDR3 protein: CASSLSGMNTGELFF

J gene: TRBJ2-3
V gene: TRBV7-9
D gene: TRBD2
clone size: few
CDR3 DNA: TGTGCCAGCAGCCCGGCCTTTACTAGCGGGAGCACAGATACGCAGTATTTT
CDR3 protein: CASSPAFTSGSTDTQYF

J gene: TRBJ2-1
V gene: TRBV5-1
D gene: TRBD2
clone size: .
CDR3 DNA: TGCGCCAGCAGCTCGCGGACTAGCGGGAACTCCTACAATGAGCAGTTCTTC
CDR3 protein: CASSSRTSGNSYNEQFF

J gene: TRBJ2-7
V gene: TRBV6-5
D gene: .
clone size: .
CDR3 DNA: TGTGCCAGCAGTTACTCGAGTTCCGGGAGCTCCTACGAGCAGTACTTC
CDR3 protein: CASSYSSSGSSYEQYF

J gene: TRBJ2-1
V gene: TRBV5-1
D gene: TRBD1
clone size: .
CDR3 DNA: TGCGCCAGCAGCTTGGGGGGGACAGTGGGGTCCTACAATGAGCAGTTCTTC
CDR3 protein: CASSLGGTVGSYNEQFF

J gene: TRBJ2-1
V gene: TRBV5-1
D gene: .
clone size: .
CDR3 DNA: TGCGCCAGCAGCTTGATAACTAGCTCCAATGAGCAGTTCTTC
CDR3 protein: CASSLITSSNEQFF

J gene: TRBJ2-7
V gene: TRBV2
D gene: .
clone size: .
CDR3 DNA: TGTGCCAGCAGTGAATCTCCGGTTACCGAGCAGTACTTC
CDR3 protein: CASSESPVTEQYF

J gene: TRBJ2-1
V gene: TRBV28
D gene: .
clone size: .
CDR3 DNA: TGTGCCAGCAGTTTCGGGGGGCGAATGGAGGGTGAGCAGTTCTTC
CDR3 protein: CASSFGGRMEGEQFF

J gene: TRBJ2-1
V gene: TRBV6-5
D gene: TRBD1
clone size: .
CDR3 DNA: TGTGCCAGCAGTGTCAGGGGGCTGACCTACAATGAGCAGTTCTTC
CDR3 protein: CASSVRGLTYNEQFF

J gene: TRBJ2-7
V gene: TRBV6-1
D gene: TRBD2
clone size: .
CDR3 DNA: TGTGCCAGCAGAGGGCGGGAGAGGAACTACGAGCAGTACTTC
CDR3 protein: CASRGRERNYEQYF

J gene: TRBJ1-5
V gene: TRBV7-2
D gene: .
clone size: once
CDR3 DNA: TGTGCCAGCAGCACCGGACAGAGGGGTCAGCCCCAGCATTTT
CDR3 protein: CASSTGQRGQPQHF

J gene: TRBJ2-3
V gene: TRBV14
D gene: .
clone size: .
CDR3 DNA: TGTGCCAGCAGCCACCCGTTCAGTGTAGATACGCAGTATTTT
CDR3 protein: CASSHPFSVDTQYF

J gene: TRBJ2-7
V gene: TRBV2
D gene: TRBD1
clone size: few
CDR3 DNA: TGTGCCAGCGGGGCGACAGGGGCCTACGAGCAGTACTTC
CDR3 protein: CASGATGAYEQYF

J gene: TRBJ2-2
V gene: TRBV7-5
D gene: .
clone size: few
CDR3 DNA: TGTGCCAGAAGGTGGTCAGCCGGGGAGCTGTTTTTT
CDR3 protein: CARRWSAGELFF

J gene: TRBJ2-7
V gene: TRBV28
D gene: TRBD2
clone size: .
CDR3 DNA: TGTGCCAGCAGGACAAGCGGGAGTGTCCGTAGGGGCGAGCAGTACTTC
CDR3 protein: CASRTSGSVRRGEQYF

J gene: TRBJ2-7
V gene: TRBV27
D gene: TRBD2
clone size: .
CDR3 DNA: TGTGCCAGCAGTTTATCCGGGACTAGCGTCTACGAGCAGTACTTC
CDR3 protein: CASSLSGTSVYEQYF

J gene: TRBJ2-1
V gene: TRBV19
D gene: TRBD1
clone size: few
CDR3 DNA: TGTGCCAGTAGTATAGATAGGGGGCTAGTTCGCAATGAGCAGTTCTTC
CDR3 protein: CASSIDRGLVRNEQFF

J gene: TRBJ2-3
V gene: TRBV29-1
D gene: TRBD2
clone size: .
CDR3 DNA: TGCAGCGTTGCCGGGATAGCGGGAGATGGCACAGATACGCAGTATTTT
CDR3 protein: CSVAGIAGDGTDTQYF

J gene: TRBJ2-7
V gene: TRBV19
D gene: TRBD2
clone size: .
CDR3 DNA: TGTGCCAGTAGGGGGACTACCTACGAGCAGTACTTC
CDR3 protein: CASRGTTYEQYF